The rows below give T cell receptor beta chains drawn from one sample of a study of blood T cell repertoires in COVID-19. Clones were read by immunoSEQ multiplex PCR, and TCRdb kept only the in-frame ones, dropping some. The sample contains a few hundred thousand clones, around 87% of which appear only once. Sequenced input: PBMCs or T cells enriched from blood (not recorded which). The receptors here all came from a man between 35 and 55 years old in a cohort exposed to, infected with or recovered from COVID-19 (not recorded which). Each CDR3 is given with its conserved first and last residue. Fields, in order: clone size, D gene, V gene, J gene, CDR3 protein, CDR3 DNA. D genes are given only for firm matches. The size entry is marked missing in some rows and otherwise reads once, few, many or a size class.

>once|TRBD1|TRBV6-6|TRBJ2-1
CASSRTGHEQFF
TGTGCCAGCAGCCGGACAGGGCATGAGCAGTTCTTC
>.|TRBD1|TRBV19|TRBJ1-2
CASSIEGGQRHSGYTF
TGTGCCAGTAGTATAGAAGGGGGACAGCGGCATTCTGGCTACACCTTC
>.|.|TRBV28|TRBJ2-5
CASSLPQGMGKETQYF
TGTGCCAGCAGTTTGCCTCAGGGAATGGGGAAAGAGACCCAGTACTTC
>once|.|TRBV3-1/TRBV3-2|TRBJ2-3
CASSHRQVIGTQYF
TGTGCCAGCAGCCACCGGCAGGTGATAGGTACGCAGTATTTT
>few|TRBD2|TRBV6-1|TRBJ2-7
CASSESLAGPYEQYF
TGTGCCAGCAGTGAAAGTCTAGCGGGACCCTACGAGCAGTACTTC
>once|.|TRBV10-3|TRBJ2-2
CAIRMDGSGLNTGELFF
TGTGCCATCAGGATGGATGGATCGGGATTGAACACCGGGGAGCTGTTTTTT
>.|TRBD2|TRBV30|TRBJ2-2
CAWSGGRVVTGELFF
TGTGCCTGGAGTGGCGGGAGGGTCGTCACCGGGGAGCTGTTTTTT
>.|TRBD2|TRBV3-1/TRBV3-2|TRBJ2-7
CASSRGSGGAYEQYF
TGTGCCAGCAGCCGGGGTAGCGGGGGAGCCTACGAGCAGTACTTC
>.|.|TRBV15|TRBJ2-7
CATSREPPRSSPYEQYF
TGTGCCACCAGCAGAGAACCCCCGCGGTCCTCGCCCTACGAGCAGTACTTC
>.|.|TRBV10-1|TRBJ2-3
CASSEGSRRTDTQYF
TGCGCCAGCAGTGAGGGGTCTAGAAGAACAGATACGCAGTATTTT
>.|.|TRBV7-2|TRBJ2-3
CASSLTSSRPTDTQYF
TGTGCCAGCAGCTTAACTAGCTCCAGGCCCACAGATACGCAGTATTTT
>.|TRBD2|TRBV5-1|TRBJ2-1
CASSAELAGGPNEQFF
TGCGCCAGCAGCGCGGAACTAGCGGGAGGGCCAAATGAGCAGTTCTTC
>.|.|TRBV7-9|TRBJ1-6
CASSLRQGGNSPLHF
TGTGCCAGCAGCTTAAGGCAGGGTGGCAATTCACCCCTCCACTTT
>.|TRBD2|TRBV7-9|TRBJ2-5
CASSLGSGSSQETQYF
TGTGCCAGCAGCTTAGGGAGCGGGAGTTCACAAGAGACCCAGTACTTC
>.|.|TRBV5-1|TRBJ1-1
CASSGWSDRFHTEAFF
TGCGCCAGCAGCGGGTGGTCTGACAGGTTTCACACTGAAGCTTTCTTT
>.|.|TRBV18|TRBJ2-7
CASSAGTPRYEQYF
TGTGCCAGCTCGGCCGGGACACCACGGTACGAGCAGTACTTC
>once|.|TRBV5-1|TRBJ1-1
CASSPERAGTEAFF
TGCGCCAGCAGCCCCGAAAGGGCGGGCACTGAAGCTTTCTTT
>.|.|TRBV12-1|TRBJ2-6
CASSPAQNPGANVLTF
TGTGCCAGCAGCCCTGCTCAGAACCCTGGGGCCAACGTCCTGACTTTC
>once|.|TRBV19|TRBJ2-7
CASSIEGAIDEQYF
TGTGCCAGTAGTATAGAGGGGGCTATAGACGAGCAGTACTTC
>.|TRBD1|TRBV6-1|TRBJ1-5
CASSEKGTGGQPQHF
TGTGCCAGCAGTGAAAAGGGGACAGGAGGTCAGCCCCAGCATTTT
>once|TRBD1|TRBV6-5|TRBJ2-7
CASSQPGQGVYEQYF
TGTGCCAGCAGTCAACCCGGACAGGGAGTTTACGAGCAGTACTTC
>.|.|TRBV29-1|TRBJ2-1
CSVRIPSYNEQFF
TGCAGCGTCAGGATTCCCTCCTACAATGAGCAGTTCTTC
>.|TRBD2|TRBV5-4|TRBJ2-7
CASRSELAGGAEQYF
TGTGCCAGCAGATCCGAACTAGCGGGAGGAGCCGAGCAGTACTTC
>.|TRBD2|TRBV6-5|TRBJ2-7
CASSYSLAGAYEQYF
TGTGCCAGCAGTTACTCGCTAGCGGGAGCGTACGAGCAGTACTTC
>.|.|TRBV24-1|TRBJ1-5
CATRGHDSNQPQHF
TGTGCCACCAGGGGACACGATAGCAATCAGCCCCAGCATTTT
>few|.|TRBV21-1|TRBJ2-1
CASSKTSGRHFPSSYNEQFF
TGTGCCAGCAGCAAAACTAGCGGGCGGCACTTCCCCAGCTCCTACAATGAGCAGTTCTTC
>.|TRBD1|TRBV27|TRBJ1-1
CASSLVGGPMNTEAFF
TGTGCCAGCAGTTTAGTAGGGGGCCCTATGAACACTGAAGCTTTCTTT
>.|TRBD1|TRBV28|TRBJ2-7
CASGTGGYEQYF
TGTGCCTCAGGGACAGGTGGCTACGAGCAGTACTTC
>.|TRBD2|TRBV2|TRBJ2-2
CASRRTSGSNTGELFF
TGTGCCAGCAGGCGGACTAGCGGGAGTAACACCGGGGAGCTGTTTTTT
>.|.|TRBV21-1|TRBJ2-5
CASSKSKLAGDGAQETQYF
TGTGCCAGCAGCAAGTCTAAACTAGCGGGAGATGGGGCCCAAGAGACCCAGTACTTC
>.|TRBD2|TRBV7-9|TRBJ2-1
CASSLGTSGPLEQFF
TGTGCCAGCAGCTTGGGGACTAGCGGGCCTCTTGAGCAGTTCTTC
>once|.|TRBV11-3|TRBJ1-1
CASSLRGRTEAFF
TGTGCCAGCAGCCTCAGGGGTCGCACTGAAGCTTTCTTT
>.|TRBD1|TRBV27|TRBJ2-7
CASSLGQGHEQYF
TGTGCCAGCAGTTTGGGACAGGGCCACGAGCAGTACTTC
>once|.|TRBV15|TRBJ2-3
CATSRVVADTQYF
TGTGCCACCAGCAGAGTCGTAGCAGATACGCAGTATTTT
>once|TRBD1|TRBV3-1/TRBV3-2|TRBJ1-3
CASSLDRAKNTIYF
TGTGCCAGCAGCTTAGACAGGGCGAAAAACACCATATATTTT
>.|TRBD2|TRBV9|TRBJ2-1
CASSVDGLGDEQFF
TGTGCCAGCAGCGTAGACGGACTAGGCGATGAGCAGTTCTTC
>.|.|TRBV30|TRBJ1-2
CAWTIGGGGGYTF
TGTGCCTGGACGATCGGAGGGGGAGGGGGCTACACCTTC
>.|.|TRBV7-8|TRBJ1-2
CASSLTLTERGYTF
TGTGCCAGCAGCCTAACGCTGACCGAGCGGGGCTACACCTTC
>.|TRBD1|TRBV5-1|TRBJ2-7
CASSLGNRGTYEQYF
TGCGCCAGCAGCTTGGGTAACAGGGGAACCTACGAGCAGTACTTC
>.|TRBD1|TRBV3-1/TRBV3-2|TRBJ1-2
CASSQDDRDGYTF
TGTGCCAGCAGCCAAGATGACAGGGATGGCTACACCTTC
>.|.|TRBV5-1|TRBJ2-5
CASSLAPKETQYF
TGCGCCAGCAGCTTGGCCCCAAAAGAGACCCAGTACTTC
>.|TRBD1|TRBV19|TRBJ2-3
CASSITGDGTDTQYF
TGTGCCAGTAGTATAACAGGGGATGGGACAGATACGCAGTATTTT